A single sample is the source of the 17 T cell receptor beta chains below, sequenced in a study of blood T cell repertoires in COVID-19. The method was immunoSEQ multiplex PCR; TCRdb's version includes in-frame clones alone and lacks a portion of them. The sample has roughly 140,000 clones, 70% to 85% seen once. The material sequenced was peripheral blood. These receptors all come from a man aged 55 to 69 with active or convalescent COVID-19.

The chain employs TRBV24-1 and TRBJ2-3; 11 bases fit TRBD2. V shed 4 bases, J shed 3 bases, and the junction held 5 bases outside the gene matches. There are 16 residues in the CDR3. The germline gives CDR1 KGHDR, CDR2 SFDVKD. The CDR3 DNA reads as TGTGCCACCAGTGAAGACTTAGCGGGAGGGACAGATACGCAGTATTTT. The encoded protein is CATSEDLAGGTDTQYF.

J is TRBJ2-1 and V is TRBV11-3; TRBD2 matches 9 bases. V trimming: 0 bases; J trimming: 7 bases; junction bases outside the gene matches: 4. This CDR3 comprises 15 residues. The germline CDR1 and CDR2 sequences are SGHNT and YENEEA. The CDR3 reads CASSLEASGVNEQFF. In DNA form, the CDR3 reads TGTGCCAGCAGCTTAGAGGCTAGCGGGGTTAATGAGCAGTTCTTC. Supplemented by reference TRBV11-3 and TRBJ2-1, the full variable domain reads EAGVVQSPRYKIIEKKQPVAFWCNPISGHNTLYWYLQNLGQGPELLIRYENEEAVDDSQLPKDRFSAERLKGVDSTLKIQPAELGDSAVYLCASSLEASGVNEQFFGPGTRLTVL.

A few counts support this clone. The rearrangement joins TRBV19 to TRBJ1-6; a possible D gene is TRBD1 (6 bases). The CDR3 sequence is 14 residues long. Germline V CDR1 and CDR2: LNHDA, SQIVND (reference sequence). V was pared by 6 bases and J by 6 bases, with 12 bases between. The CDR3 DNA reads TGTGCCAGTAGGGACCTCAGGGGTAATTCACCCCTCCACTTT. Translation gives CASRDLRGNSPLHF.

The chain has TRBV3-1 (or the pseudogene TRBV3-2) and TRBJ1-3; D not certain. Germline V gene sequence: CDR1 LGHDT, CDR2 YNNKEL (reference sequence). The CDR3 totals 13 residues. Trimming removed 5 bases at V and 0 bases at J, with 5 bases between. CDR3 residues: CASSTYSGNTIYF. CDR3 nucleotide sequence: TGTGCCAGCAGCACCTACTCTGGAAACACCATATATTTT.

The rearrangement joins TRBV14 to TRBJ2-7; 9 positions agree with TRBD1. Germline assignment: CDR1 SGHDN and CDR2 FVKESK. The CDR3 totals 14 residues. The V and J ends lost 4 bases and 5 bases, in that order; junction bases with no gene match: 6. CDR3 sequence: CASSLGQGIHEQYF. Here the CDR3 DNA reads TGTGCCAGCAGCCTTGGACAGGGGATCCACGAGCAGTACTTC.

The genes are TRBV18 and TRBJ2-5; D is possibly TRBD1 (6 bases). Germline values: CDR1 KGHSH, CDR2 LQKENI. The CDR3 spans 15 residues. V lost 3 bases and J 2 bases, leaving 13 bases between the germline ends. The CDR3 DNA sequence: TGTGCCAGCTCACCTTATTCAGGGGCTCAAGAGACCCAGTACTTC. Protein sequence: CASSPYSGAQETQYF.

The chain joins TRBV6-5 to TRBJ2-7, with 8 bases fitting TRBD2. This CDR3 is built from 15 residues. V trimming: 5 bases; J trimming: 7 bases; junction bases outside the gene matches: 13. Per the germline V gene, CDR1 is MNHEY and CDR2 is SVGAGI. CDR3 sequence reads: CASSPGSGGALEQYF. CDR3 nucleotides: TGTGCCAGCAGTCCCGGTTCGGGGGGGGCCCTAGAGCAGTACTTC.

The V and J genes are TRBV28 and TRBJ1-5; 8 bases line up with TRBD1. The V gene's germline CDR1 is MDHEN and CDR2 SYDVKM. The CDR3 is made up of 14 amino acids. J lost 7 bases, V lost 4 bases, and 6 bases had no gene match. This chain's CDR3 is CASSWRTGRQPQHF. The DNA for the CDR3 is TGTGCCAGCAGTTGGAGGACAGGGCGCCAGCCCCAGCATTTT.

The CDR3 region is CASGRENIQYF. The CDR3 nucleotides are TGTGCCAGCGGGCGGGAAAACATTCAGTACTTC. This chain uses TRBV6-5 with TRBJ2-4; D might be TRBD2 (5 bases). Germline V gene sequence: CDR1 MNHEY, CDR2 SVGAGI. V was clipped by 8 bases and J by 5 bases, with 7 bases between them. CDR3 length: 11 residues.

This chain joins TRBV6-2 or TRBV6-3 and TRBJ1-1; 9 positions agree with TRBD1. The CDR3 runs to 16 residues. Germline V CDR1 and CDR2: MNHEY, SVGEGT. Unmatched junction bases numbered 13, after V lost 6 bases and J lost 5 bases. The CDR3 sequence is CASSPTQTGGWTEAFF. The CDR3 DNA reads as TGTGCCAGCAGCCCCACCCAGACAGGGGGTTGGACTGAAGCTTTCTTT.

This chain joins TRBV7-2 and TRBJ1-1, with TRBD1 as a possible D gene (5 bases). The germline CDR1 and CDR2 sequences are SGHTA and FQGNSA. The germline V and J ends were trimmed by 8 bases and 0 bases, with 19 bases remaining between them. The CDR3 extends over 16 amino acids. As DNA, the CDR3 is TGTGCCAGCCTAAAACAAACAGCAGGGTTGAACACTGAAGCTTTCTTT. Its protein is CASLKQTAGLNTEAFF.

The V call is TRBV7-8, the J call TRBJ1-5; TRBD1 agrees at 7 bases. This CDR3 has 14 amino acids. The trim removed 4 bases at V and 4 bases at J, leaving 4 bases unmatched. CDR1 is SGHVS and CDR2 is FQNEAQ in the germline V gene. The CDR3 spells CASSSNRGNQPQHF. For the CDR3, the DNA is TGTGCCAGCAGCTCAAACAGGGGAAATCAGCCCCAGCATTTT.

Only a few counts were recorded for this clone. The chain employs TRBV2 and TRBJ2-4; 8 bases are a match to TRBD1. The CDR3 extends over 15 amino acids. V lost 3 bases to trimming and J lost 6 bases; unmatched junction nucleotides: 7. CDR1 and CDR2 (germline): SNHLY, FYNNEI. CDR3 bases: TGTGCCAGCAGTGATGGGCAGGGGGCTCGAAACATTCAGTACTTC. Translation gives CASSDGQGARNIQYF.

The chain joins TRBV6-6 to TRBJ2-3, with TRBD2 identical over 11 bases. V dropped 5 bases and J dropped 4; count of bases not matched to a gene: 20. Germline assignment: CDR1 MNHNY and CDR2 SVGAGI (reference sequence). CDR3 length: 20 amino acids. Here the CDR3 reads CASSPVTSGKRALFPDTQYF. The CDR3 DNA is TGTGCCAGCAGTCCGGTGACTAGCGGGAAAAGGGCCTTATTCCCAGATACGCAGTATTTT.

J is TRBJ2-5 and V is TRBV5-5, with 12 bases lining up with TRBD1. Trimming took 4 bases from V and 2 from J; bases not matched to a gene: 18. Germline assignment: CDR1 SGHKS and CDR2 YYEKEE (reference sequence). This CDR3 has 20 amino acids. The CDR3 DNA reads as TGTGCCAGCAGCCCCACCCCGGGACAGGGGGCGCGGTTGGGTCAAGAGACCCAGTACTTC. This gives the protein CASSPTPGQGARLGQETQYF.

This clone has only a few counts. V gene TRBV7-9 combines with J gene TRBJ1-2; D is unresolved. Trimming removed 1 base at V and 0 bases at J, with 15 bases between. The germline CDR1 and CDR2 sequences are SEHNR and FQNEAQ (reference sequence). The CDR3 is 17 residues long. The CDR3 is CASSLDNLGRTNYGYTF. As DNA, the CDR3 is TGTGCCAGCAGCTTAGATAATCTGGGCAGAACTAACTATGGCTACACCTTC.

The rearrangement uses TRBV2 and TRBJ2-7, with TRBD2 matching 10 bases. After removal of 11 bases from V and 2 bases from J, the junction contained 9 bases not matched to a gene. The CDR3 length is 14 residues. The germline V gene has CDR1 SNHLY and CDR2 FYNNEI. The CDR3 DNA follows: TGTGCCTCAAGGACACTAGCGGGGACCTACGAGCAGTACGTC. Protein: CASRTLAGTYEQYV.